Listed below are T cell receptor beta chains from one sample, sequenced in a study of cytomegalovirus exposure and HLA in healthy donors. Data came from immunoSEQ multiplex PCR; TCRdb stores just in-frame clones and leaves some out. This sample has approximately 190,000 clones, with roughly four fifths found just once. The specimen sequenced was PBMCs. The receptor source for this set is a woman aged 30 to 39 in good health and CMV-seropositive. The CDR3 runs from the conserved cysteine through the conserved F or W. Fields, in order: CDR3 DNA, CDR3 protein, V gene, CDR3 length, clone size, D gene, J gene. D genes are given only for firm matches. Size tells how often a clone was seen (once, few, many) or the class of an expanded clone, and some rows leave it out.

TGCGCCAGCAGCCAAGATCCCGGGACTAGCGCATACAGCTCCTACAATGAGCAGTTCTTC,CASSQDPGTSAYSSYNEQFF,TRBV4-1,20,.,TRBD2,TRBJ2-1
TGCAGTGCCGGGACTAGCGGCACGGAGTTCTTC,CSAGTSGTEFF,TRBV20-1,11,.,TRBD2,TRBJ2-1
TGTGCCAGCAGACCGGCCCCATTGGAGTACACTGAAGCTTTCTTT,CASRPAPLEYTEAFF,TRBV6-5,15,.,.,TRBJ1-1
TGTGCCAGCAGCCAACGGGGGGGTGAGCAGTTCTTC,CASSQRGGEQFF,TRBV4-2,12,once,TRBD2,TRBJ2-1
TGTGCCAGCAGCCAAACTATGTTCTACAATGAGCAGTTCTTC,CASSQTMFYNEQFF,TRBV7-9,14,.,.,TRBJ2-1
TGTGCCAGTAGGAAGACAGGCCAACATCAGCCCCAGCATTTT,CASRKTGQHQPQHF,TRBV19,14,few,.,TRBJ1-5
TGCGCCAGCAGCCAGGCCCTACTAGAAGATACGCAGTATTTT,CASSQALLEDTQYF,TRBV4-3,14,.,.,TRBJ2-3
TGTGCCAGCAGTGAAGTAGCTGTCAGCAATCAGCCCCAGCATTTT,CASSEVAVSNQPQHF,TRBV6-1,15,.,.,TRBJ1-5
TGTGCCAGCAGTTTACAGGGCAGAGCTTTCTTT,CASSLQGRAFF,TRBV28,11,once,.,TRBJ1-1
TGTGCCAGCAGCTTAAGCGTCGGCTCAGGGGTCCTCTACAATGAGCAGTTCTTC,CASSLSVGSGVLYNEQFF,TRBV11-2,18,once,.,TRBJ2-1
TGTGCCAGCAGACGTACAGGGGTCTACGAGCAGTACTTC,CASRRTGVYEQYF,TRBV6-5,13,.,TRBD1,TRBJ2-7
TGTGCCAGTACCTCTGGACAGGGGCGATCCTACGAGCAGTACTTC,CASTSGQGRSYEQYF,TRBV19,15,.,TRBD1,TRBJ2-7
TGTGCCAGCACCCCACGGGGAGAAGGCTACACCTTC,CASTPRGEGYTF,TRBV5-4,12,.,.,TRBJ1-2
TGTGCCAGCTCACCACAGAACCCGGGACAGGCAAATGAAAAACTGTTTTTT,CASSPQNPGQANEKLFF,TRBV18,17,.,TRBD1,TRBJ1-4
TGCGCCAGCAGCCAAGAGGGGGCTAGTGAAAAACTGTTTTTT,CASSQEGASEKLFF,TRBV4-1,14,.,.,TRBJ1-4
TGTGCCAGCAGCTTGGACAGGGGAGCGGGAAACACCATATATTTT,CASSLDRGAGNTIYF,TRBV5-4,15,.,TRBD1,TRBJ1-3
TGTGCCAGCAGCGGACTATCTTTTCCTACGACGGAGCAGTACTTC,CASSGLSFPTTEQYF,TRBV7-9,15,few,.,TRBJ2-7
TGCGCCAGCAGAAACAACAGGGTGAACACTGAAGCTTTCTTT,CASRNNRVNTEAFF,TRBV5-1,14,.,.,TRBJ1-1
TGTGCCAGCAGCTTAGTCATGACAGAGTCACCCCTCCACTTT,CASSLVMTESPLHF,TRBV7-2,14,few,.,TRBJ1-6
TGCGCCAGCAGCACAGGGACAGGGAATGAAAAACTGTTTTTT,CASSTGTGNEKLFF,TRBV5-1,14,few,TRBD1,TRBJ1-4
TGCGCCAGCAGCCAACTACCCACAGGGTACGATGAGCAGTTCTTC,CASSQLPTGYDEQFF,TRBV4-1,15,.,.,TRBJ2-1